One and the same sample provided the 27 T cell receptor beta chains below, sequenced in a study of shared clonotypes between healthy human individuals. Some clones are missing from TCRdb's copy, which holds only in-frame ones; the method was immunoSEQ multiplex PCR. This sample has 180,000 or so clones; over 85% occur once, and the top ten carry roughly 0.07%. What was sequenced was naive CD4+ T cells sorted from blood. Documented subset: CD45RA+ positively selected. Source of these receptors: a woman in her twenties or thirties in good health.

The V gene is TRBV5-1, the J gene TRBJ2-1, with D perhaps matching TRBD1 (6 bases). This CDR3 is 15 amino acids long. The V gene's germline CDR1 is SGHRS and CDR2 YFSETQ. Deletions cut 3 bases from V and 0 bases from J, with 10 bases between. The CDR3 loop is CASSSDSISYNEQFF. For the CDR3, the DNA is TGCGCCAGCAGCTCGGACAGTATCTCCTACAATGAGCAGTTCTTC.

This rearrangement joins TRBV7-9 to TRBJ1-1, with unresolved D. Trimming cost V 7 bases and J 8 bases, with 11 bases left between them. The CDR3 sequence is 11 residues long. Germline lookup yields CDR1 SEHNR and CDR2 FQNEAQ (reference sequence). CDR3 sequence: CASTIRGEAFF. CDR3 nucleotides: TGTGCCAGCACCATACGCGGGGAAGCTTTCTTT.

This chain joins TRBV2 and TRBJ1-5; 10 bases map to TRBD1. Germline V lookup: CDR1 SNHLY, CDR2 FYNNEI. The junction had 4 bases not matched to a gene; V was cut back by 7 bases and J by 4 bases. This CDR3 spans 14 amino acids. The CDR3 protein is CASTGTGENQPQHF. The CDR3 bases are TGTGCCAGCACTGGGACAGGGGAAAATCAGCCCCAGCATTTT.

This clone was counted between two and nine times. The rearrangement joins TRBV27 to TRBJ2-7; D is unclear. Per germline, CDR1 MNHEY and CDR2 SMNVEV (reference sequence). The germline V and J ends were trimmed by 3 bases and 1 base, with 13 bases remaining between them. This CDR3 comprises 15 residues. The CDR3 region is CASSFEASGSYEQYF. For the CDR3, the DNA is TGTGCCAGCAGTTTTGAAGCTAGTGGTTCCTACGAGCAGTACTTC.

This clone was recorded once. CDR3 sequence: CASSWVQGLGGANVLTF. DNA for the CDR3: TGTGCCAGCAGTTGGGTCCAGGGACTAGGAGGGGCCAACGTCCTGACTTTC. The V gene is TRBV28, the J gene TRBJ2-6; 8 bases match TRBD2. V shed 4 bases, J shed 4 bases, and the junction held 9 bases outside the gene matches. The CDR3 loop spans 17 amino acids. Per germline, CDR1 MDHEN and CDR2 SYDVKM.

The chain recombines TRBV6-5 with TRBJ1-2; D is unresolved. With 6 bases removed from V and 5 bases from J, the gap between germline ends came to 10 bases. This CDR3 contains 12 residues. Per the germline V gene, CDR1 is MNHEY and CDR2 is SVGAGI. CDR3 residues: CASRRGTYGYTF. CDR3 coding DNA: TGTGCCAGCAGACGGGGAACTTATGGCTACACCTTC.

CDR3 sequence: CASSPPSGDSREQYF. CDR3 sequence (DNA): TGTGCCAGCTCACCTCCTTCAGGGGATAGTCGCGAGCAGTACTTC. The genes are TRBV18 and TRBJ2-5; weak D call: TRBD1 (6 bases). The closer fit of TRBJ2-7 to the DNA end suggests the J call may be wrong. Germline loops: CDR1 KGHSH, CDR2 LQKENI. The CDR3 is 15 amino acids.

The CDR3 sequence is CASLSGTGENTEAFF. The CDR3, as DNA: TGTGCCAGCCTGAGCGGGACGGGAGAAAACACTGAAGCTTTCTTT. The chain joins TRBV6-6 to TRBJ1-1; D is possibly TRBD1 (5 bases). The CDR3 contains 15 residues. V lost 8 bases to trimming and J lost 2 bases, with 18 bases between them. Germline V gives CDR1 MNHNY, CDR2 SVGAGI (reference sequence).

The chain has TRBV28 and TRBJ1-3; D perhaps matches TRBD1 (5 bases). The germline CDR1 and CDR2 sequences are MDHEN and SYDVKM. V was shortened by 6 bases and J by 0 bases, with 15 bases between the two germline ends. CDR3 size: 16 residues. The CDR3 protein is CASRMGLLNSGNTIYF. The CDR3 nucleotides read TGTGCCAGCAGAATGGGACTCCTTAACTCTGGAAACACCATATATTTT.

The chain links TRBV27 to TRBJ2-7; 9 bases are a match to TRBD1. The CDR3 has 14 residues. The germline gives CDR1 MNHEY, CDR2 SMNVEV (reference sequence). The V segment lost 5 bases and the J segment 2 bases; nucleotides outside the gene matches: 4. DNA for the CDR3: TGTGCCAGCAGTAAGGACAGGGGAGCCTACGAGCAGTACTTC. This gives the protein CASSKDRGAYEQYF.

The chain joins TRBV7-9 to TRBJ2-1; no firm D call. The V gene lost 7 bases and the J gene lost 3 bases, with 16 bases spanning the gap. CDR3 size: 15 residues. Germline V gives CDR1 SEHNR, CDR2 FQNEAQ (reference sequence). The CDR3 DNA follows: TGTGCCAGCACCATCCTCCGAACCTTCTACAATGAGCAGTTCTTC. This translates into CASTILRTFYNEQFF.

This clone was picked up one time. The CDR3 DNA follows: TGCGCCAGCAGCTTGGTCTTTGGGGACTTTTCTAATGAAAAACTGTTTTTT. As protein: CASSLVFGDFSNEKLFF. The rearrangement uses TRBV5-1 and TRBJ1-4; D might be TRBD1 (5 bases). The CDR3 spans 17 residues. Germline V CDR1 and CDR2: SGHRS, YFSETQ. V lost 0 bases, J lost 3 bases, and 15 bases lay in between. The entire variable domain, with the rest obtained from reference TRBV5-1 and TRBJ1-4, is as follows: KAGVTQTPRYLIKTRGQQVTLSCSPISGHRSVSWYQQTPGQGLQFLFEYFSETQRNKGNFPGRFSGRQFSNSRSEMNVSTLELGDSALYLCASSLVFGDFSNEKLFFGSGTQLSVL.

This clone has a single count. CDR3 in DNA: TGTGCCAGCTCCTTAAACCCCGGGGTCTTCTACGAGCAGTACTTC. Protein sequence: CASSLNPGVFYEQYF. The chain uses TRBV18 and TRBJ2-7, with a tentative D call TRBD2 (5 bases). Trimming pared 6 bases from V and 3 bases from J, leaving 18 bases between. Germline V lookup: CDR1 KGHSH, CDR2 LQKENI. This CDR3 comprises 15 residues.

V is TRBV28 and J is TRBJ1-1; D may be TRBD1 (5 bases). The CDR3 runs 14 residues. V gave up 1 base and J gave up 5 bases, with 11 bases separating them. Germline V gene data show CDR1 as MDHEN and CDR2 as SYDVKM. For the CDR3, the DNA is TGTGCCAGCAGTTTATTGGGGCAGGTGACTGAAGCTTTCTTT. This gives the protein CASSLLGQVTEAFF.

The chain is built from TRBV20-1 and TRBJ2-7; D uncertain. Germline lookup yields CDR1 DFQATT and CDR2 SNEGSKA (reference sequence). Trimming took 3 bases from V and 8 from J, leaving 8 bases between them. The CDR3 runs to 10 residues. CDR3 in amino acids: CSASSGKQYF. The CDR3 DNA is TGCAGTGCTAGTTCCGGTAAGCAGTACTTC.

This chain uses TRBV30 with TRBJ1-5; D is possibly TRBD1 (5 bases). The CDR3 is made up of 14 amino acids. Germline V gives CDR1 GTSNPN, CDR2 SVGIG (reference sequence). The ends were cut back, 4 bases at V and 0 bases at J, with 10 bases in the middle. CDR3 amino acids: CAWTAGDSNQPQHF. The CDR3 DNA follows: TGTGCCTGGACCGCGGGGGATAGCAATCAGCCCCAGCATTTT.

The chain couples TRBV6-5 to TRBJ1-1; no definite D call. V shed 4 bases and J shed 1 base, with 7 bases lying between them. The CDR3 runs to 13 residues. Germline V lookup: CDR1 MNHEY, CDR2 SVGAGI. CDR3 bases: TGTGCCAGCAGTTTCAACACGAACACTGAAGCTTTCTTT. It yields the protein CASSFNTNTEAFF.

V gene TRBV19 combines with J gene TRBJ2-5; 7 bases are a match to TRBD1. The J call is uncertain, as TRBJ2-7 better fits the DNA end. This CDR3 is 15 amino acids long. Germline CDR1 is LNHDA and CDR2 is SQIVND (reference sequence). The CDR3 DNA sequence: TGTGCCAGTAGTAGATCCGGGACAGACTCCTACGAGCAGTACTTC. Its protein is CASSRSGTDSYEQYF.

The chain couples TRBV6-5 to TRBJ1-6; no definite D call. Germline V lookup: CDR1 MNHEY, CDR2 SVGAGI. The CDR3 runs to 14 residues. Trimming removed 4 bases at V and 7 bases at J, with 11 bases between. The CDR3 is CASSFETGNSPLHF. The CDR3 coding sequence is TGTGCCAGCAGTTTCGAGACTGGGAATTCACCCCTCCACTTT.

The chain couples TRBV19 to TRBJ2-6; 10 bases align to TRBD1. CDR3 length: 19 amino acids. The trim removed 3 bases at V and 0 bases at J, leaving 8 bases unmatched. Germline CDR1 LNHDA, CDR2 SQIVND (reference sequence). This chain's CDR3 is CASSMIGTGVFSGANVLTF. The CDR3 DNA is TGTGCCAGTAGTATGATAGGGACAGGGGTTTTCTCTGGGGCCAACGTCCTGACTTTC. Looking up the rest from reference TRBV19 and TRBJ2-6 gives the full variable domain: DGGITQSPKYLFRKEGQNVTLSCEQNLNHDAMYWYRQDPGQGLRLIYYSQIVNDFQKGDIAEGYSVSREKKESFPLTVTSAQKNPTAFYLCASSMIGTGVFSGANVLTFGAGSRLTVL.

The CDR3 DNA follows: TGTGCCAGCAGCCCCGGACTAGCGATCTACGAGCAGTACTTC. Protein product: CASSPGLAIYEQYF. V is TRBV7-9 and J is TRBJ2-7, with 9 positions matching TRBD2. V was pared by 5 bases and J by 3 bases, with 5 bases of the junction left unmatched. This CDR3 spans 14 amino acids. Germline V gene data show CDR1 as SEHNR and CDR2 as FQNEAQ (reference sequence).

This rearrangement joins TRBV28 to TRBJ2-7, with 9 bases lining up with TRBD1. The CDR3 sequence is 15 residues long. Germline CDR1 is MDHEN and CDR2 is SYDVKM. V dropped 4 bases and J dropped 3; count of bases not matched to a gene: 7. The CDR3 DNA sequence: TGTGCCAGCAGTTGGGGACAGGGAGGGGGCTACGAGCAGTACTTC. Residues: CASSWGQGGGYEQYF.

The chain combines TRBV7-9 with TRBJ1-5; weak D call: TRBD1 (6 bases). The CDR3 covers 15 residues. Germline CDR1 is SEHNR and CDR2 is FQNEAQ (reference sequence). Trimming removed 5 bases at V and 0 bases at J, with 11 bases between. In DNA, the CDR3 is TGTGCCAGCAGCCCGGCAGGGGCTAGCAATCAGCCCCAGCATTTT. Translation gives CASSPAGASNQPQHF.

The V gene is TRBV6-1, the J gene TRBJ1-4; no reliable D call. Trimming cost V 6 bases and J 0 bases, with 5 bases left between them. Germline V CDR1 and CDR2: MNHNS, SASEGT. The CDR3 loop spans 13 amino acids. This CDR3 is CASRQTTNEKLFF. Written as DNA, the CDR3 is TGTGCCAGCAGACAAACAACTAATGAAAAACTGTTTTTT.

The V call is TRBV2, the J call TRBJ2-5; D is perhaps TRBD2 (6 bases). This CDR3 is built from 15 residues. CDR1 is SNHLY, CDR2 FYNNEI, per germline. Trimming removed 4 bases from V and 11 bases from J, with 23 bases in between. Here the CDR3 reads CASSGGDPHPSEQYF. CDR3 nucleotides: TGTGCCAGCAGTGGGGGGGATCCCCATCCGTCTGAGCAGTACTTC.

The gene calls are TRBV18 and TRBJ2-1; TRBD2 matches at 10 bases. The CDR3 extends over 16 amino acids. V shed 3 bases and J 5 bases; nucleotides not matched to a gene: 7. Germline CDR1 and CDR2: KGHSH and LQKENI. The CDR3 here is CASSPVILAGDNEQFF. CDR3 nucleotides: TGTGCCAGCTCACCGGTTATTCTAGCGGGGGACAATGAGCAGTTCTTC.

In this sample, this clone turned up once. CDR3 in DNA: TGTGCCAGCAGTCCCCCCTACATGAGGATTGAAGCTTTCTTT. This sequence encodes CASSPPYMRIEAFF. The genes are TRBV28 and TRBJ1-1; unclear D gene. The CDR3 spans 14 residues. The germline V gene encodes CDR1 MDHEN and CDR2 SYDVKM. V was shortened by 5 bases and J by 7 bases, with 17 bases between the two germline ends.